The next 9 T cell receptor beta chains were all read from a single sample in a study of shared clonotypes between healthy human individuals. Only in-frame clones appear in the TCRdb table, and some are missing; sequencing was by immunoSEQ multiplex PCR. The sample yields roughly 2 million clones, 95% seen once. The sequenced sample was naive CD4+ T cells sorted from blood. Specified subset: CD45RA+ positively selected. The receptors stem from a man aged 18 to 29 in good health.

The genes are TRBV5-1 and TRBJ2-1, with 8 bases identical to TRBD2. The CDR3 spans 15 residues. CDR1 SGHRS and CDR2 YFSETQ come from the germline V gene. V was clipped by 4 bases and J by 2 bases; unmatched bases: 5. CDR3 DNA sequence: TGCGCCAGCAGCCCGGAACTAGCGGCCTACAATGAGCAGTTCTTC. It codes for CASSPELAAYNEQFF.

The chain has TRBV7-9 and TRBJ2-3; 7 nucleotides match TRBD1. CDR3 length: 13 residues. CDR1 is SEHNR, CDR2 FQNEAQ, per germline (reference sequence). V shed 6 bases, J shed 2 bases, and the junction held 2 bases outside the gene matches. The CDR3 reads CASRGGFTDTQYF. Here the CDR3 DNA reads TGTGCCAGCAGAGGGGGCTTCACAGATACGCAGTATTTT.

Regarding this clone: Just one base apart from a much larger clone, this may be a read error. The V call is TRBV6-6, the J call TRBJ1-1, with a tentative D call TRBD1 (6 bases). Germline lookup yields CDR1 MNHNY and CDR2 SVGAGI (reference sequence). Between the trimmed V and J ends, which lost 6 bases and 1 base, there was a span of 9 bases. The CDR3 covers 13 residues. The CDR3 is CASRPTGNTEAFF. CDR3 sequence (DNA): TGTGCCAGCAGACCGACAGGGAACACTGAAGCTTTCTTT.

The V and J genes are TRBV6-6 and TRBJ2-4; no firm D call. The CDR3 runs to 13 residues. The V gene's germline CDR1 is MNHNY and CDR2 SVGAGI (reference sequence). V dropped 6 bases and J dropped 3 bases, with 9 bases sitting between them. CDR3 amino acids: CASSGPSKNIQYF. CDR3 in DNA: TGTGCCAGCAGCGGACCGAGCAAAAACATTCAGTACTTC.

The V call is TRBV21-1, the J call TRBJ1-1. TRBV21-1 has pseudogene status. The length of the CDR3 is 19 residues. CDR3 sequence (DNA): TGTGCCAGCGGTAACCCCTCACGGGGGGATAGTGAAGGGAACACTGAAGCTTTCTTT. Its translation is CASGNPSRGDSEGNTEAFF.

The rearrangement joins TRBV29-1 to TRBJ2-2; 8 bases are a match to TRBD2. The CDR3 covers 15 residues. After removal of 5 bases from V and 4 bases from J, the junction contained 9 bases not matched to a gene. The germline V gene has CDR1 SQVTM and CDR2 ANQGSEA. CDR3 DNA sequence: TGCAGCGTTCGGTCCGGGGGGGCCATCACCGGGGAGCTGTTTTTT. Protein sequence: CSVRSGGAITGELFF.

The V gene is TRBV10-2, the J gene TRBJ1-5; 9 bases are a match to TRBD1. The CDR3 spans 14 residues. Germline V gene data show CDR1 as WSHSY and CDR2 as SAAADI. The V gene end was trimmed by 3 bases and the J gene end by 4 bases; junction bases not matched to a gene: 1. DNA for the CDR3: TGCGCCAGCAGTGAAGGGACAGGGAATCAGCCCCAGCATTTT. Encoded protein: CASSEGTGNQPQHF.

This clone was counted a single time. The chain's CDR3 is CAIGLHHEQYF. DNA for the CDR3: TGTGCCATTGGACTACACCACGAGCAGTACTTC. The chain employs TRBV30 and TRBJ2-7; maybe TRBD2 (6 bases). CDR1 and CDR2 (germline): GTSNPN, SVGIG (reference sequence). Trimming removed 8 bases from V and 5 bases from J, with 13 bases in between. The CDR3 has 11 residues.

The chain uses TRBV6-5 and TRBJ2-1; D not resolved. V was clipped by 4 bases and J by 0 bases, with 13 bases between them. This CDR3 has 16 residues. CDR1 MNHEY and CDR2 SVGAGI come from the germline V gene. CDR3 protein: CASSSSPNPSYNEQFF. Written as DNA, the CDR3 is TGTGCCAGCAGTTCCTCGCCTAACCCCTCCTACAATGAGCAGTTCTTC.